The next 6 T cell receptor beta chains were all read from a single sample in a study of human thymus T cells. Measured with immunoSEQ multiplex PCR; TCRdb has only the in-frame clones, and not every one. The table shows under 70,000 clones, with 94% occurring only once. The specimen sequenced was blood. The origin of the receptors is a boy under two years old with a congenital heart defect but otherwise immunologically healthy.

The chain uses TRBV5-5 and TRBJ2-1; TRBD1 agrees at 12 bases. CDR3 length equals 16 residues. J lost 7 bases, V lost 1 base, and 6 bases had no gene match. Germline V CDR1 and CDR2: SGHKS, YYEKEE (reference sequence). CDR3 protein: CASSLFGTGGLNEQFF. The CDR3 DNA follows: TGTGCCAGCAGCTTGTTCGGGACAGGGGGCTTAAATGAGCAGTTCTTC.

This chain connects TRBV5-4 to TRBJ1-2; the match to TRBD1 covers 7 bases. The CDR3 spans 15 residues. The germline V gene encodes CDR1 SGHNT and CDR2 YYREEE (reference sequence). With 3 bases clipped from V and 0 bases from J, the junction kept 5 bases outside the gene matches. The CDR3 region has the DNA TGTGCCAGCAGCTCCCGACAGGGACCTAACTATGGCTACACCTTC. Protein sequence: CASSSRQGPNYGYTF.

The chain joins TRBV28 to TRBJ2-5; 8 bases are a match to TRBD1. CDR3 length equals 14 residues. V dropped 7 bases and J dropped 5; count of bases not matched to a gene: 9. From germline, CDR1 is MDHEN and CDR2 SYDVKM. The CDR3 region has the DNA TGTGCCAGCATCCCAGACAGGGGAGTGGAGACCCAGTACTTC. Residues: CASIPDRGVETQYF.

The chain joins TRBV7-2 to TRBJ2-7; TRBD2 aligns across 8 bases. Germline V CDR1 and CDR2: SGHTA, FQGNSA. V shed 0 bases, J shed 7 bases, and the junction held 8 bases outside the gene matches. CDR3 size: 15 residues. The CDR3 spells CASSLASGNLGEQYF. The CDR3 bases are TGTGCCAGCAGCTTAGCTAGCGGGAATTTAGGGGAGCAGTACTTC.

CDR3: CATSRDRGPYEQYF. The CDR3 nucleotides read TGTGCCACCAGCAGAGATCGGGGACCCTACGAGCAGTACTTC. The chain employs TRBV15 and TRBJ2-7; either TRBD1 or TRBD2 may fit D (5 bases each). The CDR3 consists of 14 residues. V gave up 0 bases and J gave up 2 bases, with 8 bases separating them. The germline CDR1 and CDR2 sequences are LNHNV and YYDKDF (reference sequence).

The J gene is TRBJ1-2, the V gene TRBV28; D remains ambiguous. The CDR3 runs to 13 residues. Germline CDR1 and CDR2: MDHEN and SYDVKM. V was shortened by 1 base and J by 4 bases, with 7 bases between the two germline ends. Here the CDR3 reads CASSLSGLYGYTF. CDR3 coding DNA: TGTGCCAGCAGTTTATCGGGCCTCTATGGCTACACCTTC.